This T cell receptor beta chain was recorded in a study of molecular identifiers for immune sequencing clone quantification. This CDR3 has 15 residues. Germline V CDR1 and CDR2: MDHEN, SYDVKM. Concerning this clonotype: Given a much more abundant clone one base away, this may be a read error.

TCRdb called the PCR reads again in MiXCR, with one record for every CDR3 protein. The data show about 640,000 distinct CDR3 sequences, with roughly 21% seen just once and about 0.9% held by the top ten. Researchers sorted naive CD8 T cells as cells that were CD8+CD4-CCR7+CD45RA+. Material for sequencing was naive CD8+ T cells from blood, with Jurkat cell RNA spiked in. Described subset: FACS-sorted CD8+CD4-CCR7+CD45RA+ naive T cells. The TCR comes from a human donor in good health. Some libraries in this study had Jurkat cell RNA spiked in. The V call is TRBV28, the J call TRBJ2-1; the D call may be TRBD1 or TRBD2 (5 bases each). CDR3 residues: CASSKTLGTYNGQFF. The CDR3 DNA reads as TGTGCCAGCAGTAAGACACTTGGGACCTACAATGGGCAGTTCTTC. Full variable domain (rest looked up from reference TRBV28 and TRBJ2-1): DVKVTQSSRYLVKRTGEKVFLECVQDMDHENMFWYRQDPGLGLRLIYFSYDVKMKEKGDIPEGYSVSREKKERFSLILESASTNQTSMYLCASSKTLGTYNGQFFGPGTRLTVL.